The 29 T cell receptor beta chains given below trace back to one sample, sequenced in a study of radiation and T cells in renal cell carcinoma. Documented time point: blood 4 weeks post-SBRT, at nephrectomy. As to treatment: 15 Gy SBRT to primary tumor, nephrectomy 4 weeks later. Sequencing was performed with immunoSEQ multiplex PCR; in TCRdb, only in-frame clones are kept and a portion is missing. The table includes about 77,000 clones, less than 90% detected once. Sequencing was performed on blood, taken from a patient whose treatment included radiotherapy and nephrectomy. All receptors come from a woman aged 55-75 years with renal cell carcinoma.

CDR3: CAITGGLGTEAFF. The CDR3 DNA is TGTGCCATCACGGGGGGGCTTGGCACTGAAGCTTTCTTT. The chain employs TRBV10-3 and TRBJ1-1, with TRBD1 as a possible D gene (6 bases). The CDR3 has 13 amino acids. Per germline, CDR1 ENHRY and CDR2 SYGVKD. V was trimmed by 7 bases and J by 4 bases, leaving 13 bases between them.

The chain links TRBV28 to TRBJ1-1; 7 bases line up with TRBD1. This CDR3 contains 15 residues. With V trimmed by 5 bases and J by 4 bases, 10 bases remained unmatched. CDR1 is MDHEN and CDR2 is SYDVKM in the germline V gene. CDR3 residues: CASSILRQGSTEAFF. Here the CDR3 DNA reads TGTGCCAGCAGTATACTGCGACAGGGCAGCACTGAAGCTTTCTTT.

The rearrangement joins TRBV11-2 to TRBJ2-7; 9 nucleotides agree with TRBD2. Per the germline V gene, CDR1 is SGHAT and CDR2 is FQNNGV. The CDR3 totals 16 residues. The V and J ends lost 1 base and 2 bases, in that order; junction bases with no gene match: 6. CDR3 sequence reads: CASSLGPAGGPYEQYF. The DNA of the CDR3 is TGTGCCAGCAGCTTAGGTCCAGCGGGGGGCCCCTACGAGCAGTACTTC.

The chain carries TRBV7-8 and TRBJ1-3, with 9 bases that match TRBD1. The germline V gene has CDR1 SGHVS and CDR2 FQNEAQ. The CDR3 length is 14 residues. The trim removed 5 bases at V and 6 bases at J, leaving 5 bases unmatched. The CDR3 bases are TGTGCCAGCAGCACGACAGGGGGTAAAAACACCATATATTTT. Protein: CASSTTGGKNTIYF. Filled out from reference TRBV7-8 and TRBJ1-3, the complete variable domain reads GAGVSQSPRYKVAKRGQDVALRCDPISGHVSLFWYQQALGQGPEFLTYFQNEAQLDKSGLPSDRFFAERPEGSVSTLKIQRTQQEDSAVYLCASSTTGGKNTIYFGEGSWLTVV.

The sample holds a few counts of this clone. This rearrangement joins TRBV9 to TRBJ2-7, with D perhaps TRBD1 (5 bases). The ends were cut back, 2 bases at V and 2 bases at J, with 14 bases in the middle. This CDR3 spans 15 amino acids. Per the germline V gene, CDR1 is SGDLS and CDR2 is YYNGEE. CDR3 nucleotides: TGTGCCAGCAGCGTCCAGGGAAATAACCCCTACGAGCAGTACTTC. Encoded protein: CASSVQGNNPYEQYF. Full variable domain (missing parts from reference TRBV9 and TRBJ2-7): DSGVTQTPKHLITATGQRVTLRCSPRSGDLSVYWYQQSLDQGLQFLIQYYNGEERAKGNILERFSAQQFPDLHSELNLSSLELGDSALYFCASSVQGNNPYEQYFGPGTRLTVT.

The J gene is TRBJ2-3, the V gene TRBV14; no clear D gene. V gave up 4 bases and J gave up 4 bases, with 9 bases separating them. The CDR3 has 13 residues. The germline V gene has CDR1 SGHDN and CDR2 FVKESK. CDR3 nucleotides: TGTGCCAGCAGCCCCGGTGGCTCAGATACGCAGTATTTT. Its protein product is CASSPGGSDTQYF. The full variable domain, with the rest looked up from reference TRBV14 and TRBJ2-3, is EAGVTQFPSHSVIEKGQTVTLRCDPISGHDNLYWYRRVMGKEIKFLLHFVKESKQDESGMPNNRFLAERTGGTYSTLKVQPAELEDSGVYFCASSPGGSDTQYFGPGTRLTVL.

This clone was counted a few times. This chain joins TRBV27 and TRBJ1-6, with TRBD1 identical over 9 bases. The ends lost 8 bases at V and 6 bases at J; junction bases unmatched: 5. The CDR3 covers 14 residues. Germline V gene lookup returns CDR1 MNHEY and CDR2 SMNVEV (reference sequence). In DNA, the CDR3 is TGTGCCAGCGGACAGGGGATCGGTAATTCACCCCTCCACTTT. Amino acid sequence: CASGQGIGNSPLHF.

J is TRBJ2-3 and V is TRBV6-5; D call uncertain. The CDR3 has 13 residues. Germline CDR1 reads MNHEY; CDR2 reads SVGAGI. Trimming removed 2 bases from V and 1 base from J, with 4 bases in between. The CDR3 DNA reads as TGTGCCAGCAGTTACAGGGGCACAGATACGCAGTATTTT. Translation gives CASSYRGTDTQYF.

The genes are TRBV6-5 and TRBJ2-7; the match to TRBD1 covers 7 bases. The germline V gene encodes CDR1 MNHEY and CDR2 SVGAGI. This CDR3 contains 13 residues. The V segment lost 1 base and the J segment 3 bases; nucleotides outside the gene matches: 0. The DNA of the CDR3 is TGTGCCAGCAGTTACTGGGACAGCTACGAGCAGTACTTC. It yields the protein CASSYWDSYEQYF.

The chain is built from TRBV28 and TRBJ2-2; TRBD1 matches at 8 bases. Looked up from germline, CDR1 is MDHEN and CDR2 is SYDVKM. V gave up 6 bases and J gave up 7 bases; unmatched junction bases: 7. The length of the CDR3 is 14 residues. In nucleotides, the CDR3 is TGTGCCAGCAGAAGACAGGGGAGCGGCGGGGAGCTGTTTTTT. It is translated as CASRRQGSGGELFF.

The chain combines TRBV19 with TRBJ1-4; 7 bases match TRBD1. The germline gives CDR1 LNHDA, CDR2 SQIVND (reference sequence). The CDR3 totals 15 residues. With V trimmed by 4 bases and J by 7 bases, 9 bases remained unmatched. The CDR3 coding sequence is TGTGCCAGTAGTAACACCGGGACAGCCATTGAAAAACTGTTTTTT. Translated: CASSNTGTAIEKLFF.

This chain connects TRBV7-2 to TRBJ1-5, with D possibly matching TRBD1 (5 bases). CDR3 length: 13 amino acids. V dropped 5 bases and J dropped 6 bases, with 11 bases sitting between them. Germline CDR1 SGHTA, CDR2 FQGNSA. CDR3 in amino acids: CASSQGELQPQHF. In nucleotides, the CDR3 is TGTGCCAGCAGCCAGGGAGAGCTTCAGCCCCAGCATTTT. Supplemented by reference TRBV7-2 and TRBJ1-5, the full variable domain reads GAGVSQSPSNKVTEKGKDVELRCDPISGHTALYWYRQSLGQGLEFLIYFQGNSAPDKSGLPSDRFSAERTGGSVSTLTIQRTQQEDSAVYLCASSQGELQPQHFGDGTRLSIL.

The rearrangement uses TRBV10-3 and TRBJ2-1, with a possible D match to TRBD1 (6 bases). This CDR3 comprises 16 residues. The V gene lost 3 bases and the J gene lost 7 bases, with 19 bases spanning the gap. Germline CDR1 ENHRY, CDR2 SYGVKD. CDR3 sequence (DNA): TGTGCCATCAGTGATAAGGGGGTGAAGGGTAAAAATGAGCAGTTCTTC. This encodes CAISDKGVKGKNEQFF.

The J gene is TRBJ2-3, the V gene TRBV20-1; the D is unclear. Trimming shortened V by 5 bases and J by 1 base, and 4 bases separated the two germline ends. The CDR3 consists of 11 residues. Germline loops: CDR1 DFQATT, CDR2 SNEGSKA (reference sequence). The CDR3 loop is CSADRTDTQYF. As DNA, the CDR3 is TGCAGTGCTGACCGCACAGATACGCAGTATTTT.

The chain combines TRBV18 with TRBJ1-6; no reliable D call. The CDR3 is 15 amino acids. Germline assignment: CDR1 KGHSH and CDR2 LQKENI. V was shortened by 5 bases and J by 8 bases, with 16 bases between the two germline ends. CDR3 coding DNA: TGTGCCAGCTCAGTACGAGGCAACGCTGATTCACCCCTCCACTTT. This codes for CASSVRGNADSPLHF. Filled out from reference TRBV18 and TRBJ1-6, the complete variable domain reads NAGVMQNPRHLVRRRGQEARLRCSPMKGHSHVYWYRQLPEEGLKFMVYLQKENIIDESGMPKERFSAEFPKEGPSILRIQQVVRGDSAAYFCASSVRGNADSPLHFGNGTRLTVT.

The V call is TRBV9, the J call TRBJ2-3, with D unresolved. Trimming took 0 bases from V and 0 from J, leaving 11 bases between them. In germline, CDR1 is SGDLS, CDR2 YYNGEE. CDR3 length: 16 residues. CDR3 bases: TGTGCCAGCAGCGTAGCGTTGTATTCTAGCACAGATACGCAGTATTTT. Protein sequence: CASSVALYSSTDTQYF.

This chain joins TRBV9 and TRBJ2-1; perhaps TRBD2 as D (6 bases). The CDR3 runs 16 residues. Germline V gene data show CDR1 as SGDLS and CDR2 as YYNGEE. V was trimmed by 0 bases and J by 2 bases, leaving 12 bases between them. The CDR3 loop reads CASSVGATRPYNEQFF. In DNA, the CDR3 is TGTGCCAGCAGCGTAGGGGCGACTAGACCCTACAATGAGCAGTTCTTC.

A note on this clone: The final CDR3 position lacks the conserved phenylalanine or tryptophan, pointing to a likely read error. The J gene is TRBJ2-7, the V gene TRBV5-1, with D unresolved. The ends were cut back, 2 bases at V and 0 bases at J, with 6 bases in the middle. The CDR3 sequence is 13 residues long. Germline loops: CDR1 SGHRS, CDR2 YFSETQ. In DNA, the CDR3 is TGCGCCAGCAGCTTTGGCTCCTCCTACGAGCAGTACCTC. Translated: CASSFGSSYEQYL.

The CDR3 nucleotides read TGTGCCAGCTCTCTCCGGGACGGCGAGCAGTACTTC. Translating gives CASSLRDGEQYF. The chain has TRBV18 and TRBJ2-7; D is tentatively TRBD1 or TRBD2 (5 bases each). V was trimmed by 6 bases and J by 6 bases, leaving 12 bases between them. The CDR3 covers 12 residues. The germline CDR1 and CDR2 sequences are KGHSH and LQKENI.

The V call is TRBV10-3, the J call TRBJ1-3; D gene ambiguous. Looked up from germline, CDR1 is ENHRY and CDR2 is SYGVKD. V gave up 6 bases and J gave up 0 bases, with 3 bases separating them. CDR3 size: 12 residues. The CDR3 loop reads CAIRNSGNTIYF. The DNA for the CDR3 is TGTGCCATCAGAAACTCTGGAAACACCATATATTTT.

The J gene is TRBJ2-7, the V gene TRBV10-1; 7 bases map to TRBD1. The CDR3 extends over 15 amino acids. V shed 1 base, J shed 2 bases, and the junction held 5 bases outside the gene matches. Per germline, CDR1 WNHNN and CDR2 SYGVQD (reference sequence). CDR3 protein: CASSELGGRTYEQYF. For the CDR3, the DNA is TGCGCCAGCAGTGAGTTAGGGGGCAGGACCTACGAGCAGTACTTC.

V is TRBV15 and J is TRBJ2-5; D is ambiguous. The length of the CDR3 is 13 residues. The V end was cut by 3 bases, the J end by 2 bases, with 7 bases between. Germline loops: CDR1 LNHNV, CDR2 YYDKDF (reference sequence). CDR3 sequence: CATSRGKQETQYF. CDR3 nucleotides: TGTGCCACCAGCAGGGGCAAACAAGAGACCCAGTACTTC.

CDR3 sequence reads: CASTGLDGPDSPLHF. CDR3 bases: TGTGCCAGCACCGGACTGGACGGACCAGACTCACCCCTCCACTTT. V gene TRBV2 combines with J gene TRBJ1-6; D unresolved. Trimming removed 7 bases from V and 10 bases from J, with 20 bases in between. This CDR3 comprises 15 residues. Germline CDR1 and CDR2: SNHLY and FYNNEI.

This clone was seen a handful of times. The chain joins TRBV7-9 to TRBJ2-5; D might be TRBD2 (5 bases). This CDR3 has 14 residues. CDR1 and CDR2 (germline): SEHNR, FQNEAQ (reference sequence). V was shortened by 3 bases and J by 4 bases, with 12 bases between the two germline ends. CDR3 loop: CASSFTSDGETQYF. CDR3 bases: TGTGCCAGCAGCTTTACTAGTGATGGAGAGACCCAGTACTTC.

This chain links TRBV7-9 with TRBJ2-7; 7 bases map to TRBD1. Germline V gene lookup returns CDR1 SEHNR and CDR2 FQNEAQ (reference sequence). V shed 5 bases, J shed 2 bases, and the junction held 6 bases outside the gene matches. CDR3 length: 14 residues. CDR3 amino acids: CASSPGQETYEQYF. CDR3 DNA sequence: TGTGCCAGCAGCCCCGGACAGGAGACCTACGAGCAGTACTTC.

The chain recombines TRBV28 with TRBJ1-2; 11 nucleotides match TRBD1. The V segment lost 9 bases and the J segment 8 bases; nucleotides outside the gene matches: 14. CDR1 MDHEN and CDR2 SYDVKM come from the germline V gene. The CDR3 has 15 amino acids. The CDR3 loop reads CASNAGTGGSVGYTF. DNA for the CDR3: TGTGCCAGTAATGCCGGGACAGGGGGGAGCGTGGGCTACACCTTC.

The CDR3 DNA reads TGTGCCAGCAGTGGAACGGTGGCGGACGAGCAGTACTTC. Protein: CASSGTVADEQYF. The gene calls are TRBV2 and TRBJ2-7; D not resolved. This CDR3 region has 13 residues. In germline, CDR1 is SNHLY, CDR2 FYNNEI. V was clipped by 4 bases and J by 5 bases, with 12 bases between them.

This rearrangement joins TRBV6-1 to TRBJ1-5; D is possibly TRBD1 (5 bases). The length of the CDR3 is 14 residues. The V end was cut by 5 bases, the J end by 6 bases, with 14 bases between. Per germline, CDR1 MNHNS and CDR2 SASEGT. The CDR3 reads CASSFGTGFQPQHF. DNA of the CDR3: TGTGCCAGCAGTTTCGGGACGGGTTTTCAGCCCCAGCATTTT.

V usage is TRBV10-3 and J usage is TRBJ2-7; 12 nucleotides agree with TRBD1. The CDR3 has 14 amino acids. Unmatched junction bases numbered 7, after V lost 7 bases and J lost 6 bases. The germline V gene encodes CDR1 ENHRY and CDR2 SYGVKD. The CDR3: CAINRDRGRSEQYF. CDR3 DNA: TGTGCCATCAACCGGGACAGGGGGCGTTCCGAGCAGTACTTC.